A single sample gave rise to the 27 T cell receptor beta chains below, sequenced in a study of control samples from healthy donors and cancer patients. Sequencing used immunoSEQ multiplex PCR; TCRdb keeps in-frame clones, though not all of them. The sample has about 160,000 clones; approximately 94% are singletons. Sequencing used PBMCs. These receptors were collected from a man aged 55 to 69 with colorectal cancer.

This chain joins TRBV10-3 and TRBJ1-5; D is ambiguous. The germline CDR1 and CDR2 sequences are ENHRY and SYGVKD. The CDR3 is made up of 15 amino acids. V lost 0 bases to trimming and J lost 2 bases, with 8 bases between them. In DNA form, the CDR3 reads TGTGCCATCAGTGAGTCGGGCGACGGCAATCAGCCCCAGCATTTT. Its translation is CAISESGDGNQPQHF.

V gene TRBV5-6 combines with J gene TRBJ1-5, with 7 nucleotides matching TRBD1. The germline V gene has CDR1 SGHDT and CDR2 YYEEEE. V lost 0 bases and J lost 5; bases outside the gene matches: 8. The CDR3 is made up of 16 amino acids. The DNA of the CDR3 is TGTGCCAGCAGCTTGGGCCCCCCAGGGGGAGATCAGCCCCAGCATTTT. Its protein product is CASSLGPPGGDQPQHF.

This chain connects TRBV29-1 to TRBJ1-4; D possibly corresponds to TRBD1 (5 bases). The V and J ends lost 4 bases and 8 bases respectively, with 11 bases between them. Looked up from germline, CDR1 is SQVTM and CDR2 is ANQGSEA. The CDR3 spans 12 residues. For the CDR3, the DNA is TGCAGCGTTGGGCAGGGACCCGAAAAACTGTTTTTT. Translated: CSVGQGPEKLFF.

The chain employs TRBV9 and TRBJ2-1; no reliable D call. The CDR3 consists of 13 residues. V was pared by 3 bases and J by 0 bases, with 4 bases between. The V gene's germline CDR1 is SGDLS and CDR2 YYNGEE. This CDR3 reads CASSEDSYNEQFF. The CDR3 DNA is TGTGCCAGCAGCGAGGACTCCTACAATGAGCAGTTCTTC.

V usage is TRBV27 and J usage is TRBJ2-1; weak D call: TRBD2 (6 bases). Germline CDR1 MNHEY, CDR2 SMNVEV (reference sequence). V dropped 2 bases and J dropped 4 bases, with 9 bases sitting between them. CDR3 length: 14 residues. The CDR3 DNA reads TGTGCCAGCAGTTTAGGGGACTTTTACAATGAGCAGTTCTTC. As protein: CASSLGDFYNEQFF.

The CDR3 DNA sequence: TGTGCCACCAGTGATCCCGTCTCGAACATTCAGTACTTC. Amino acids: CATSDPVSNIQYF. This chain connects TRBV24-1 to TRBJ2-4; no firm D call. The ends were cut back, 3 bases at V and 7 bases at J, with 9 bases in the middle. The CDR3 extends over 13 amino acids. Germline V gives CDR1 KGHDR, CDR2 SFDVKD.

The chain uses TRBV28 and TRBJ2-7; a weak D match, TRBD1 (6 bases). The germline V and J ends were trimmed by 7 bases and 4 bases, with 20 bases remaining between them. The CDR3 loop spans 15 amino acids. Germline CDR1 reads MDHEN; CDR2 reads SYDVKM. In DNA, the CDR3 is TGTGCCAGCATCACACCGGGACACTCCTCTTACGAGCAGTACTTC. Residues: CASITPGHSSYEQYF. Full variable domain (rest looked up from reference TRBV28 and TRBJ2-7): DVKVTQSSRYLVKRTGEKVFLECVQDMDHENMFWYRQDPGLGLRLIYFSYDVKMKEKGDIPEGYSVSREKKERFSLILESASTNQTSMYLCASITPGHSSYEQYFGPGTRLTVT.

This chain connects TRBV24-1 to TRBJ1-2; maybe TRBD1 (5 bases). The CDR3 has 14 amino acids. Germline values: CDR1 KGHDR, CDR2 SFDVKD. Trimming stripped 8 bases from V and 5 bases from J, with 17 bases between. Here the CDR3 reads CATMVGGRGYGYTF. In DNA form, the CDR3 reads TGTGCCACCATGGTTGGGGGAAGGGGTTATGGCTACACCTTC.

The chain carries TRBV14 and TRBJ1-1; D gene ambiguous. V gave up 2 bases and J gave up 2 bases, with 3 bases separating them. The length of the CDR3 is 12 residues. In germline, CDR1 is SGHDN, CDR2 FVKESK. The CDR3 is CASSQSNTEAFF. In DNA form, the CDR3 reads TGTGCCAGCAGCCAATCAAACACTGAAGCTTTCTTT.

On this clone itself: The sample carries other DNA sequences with the same CDR3. The chain has TRBV18 and TRBJ2-1, with D unresolved. The germline V and J ends were trimmed by 5 bases and 8 bases, with 7 bases remaining between them. Germline V CDR1 and CDR2: KGHSH, LQKENI. The CDR3 totals 11 residues. The CDR3, as DNA: TGTGCCAGCTCAGGAGTAGATGAGCAGTTCTTC. Amino acids: CASSGVDEQFF.

The chain has TRBV11-1 and TRBJ2-3, with 10 nucleotides matching TRBD1. The CDR3 has 16 amino acids. CDR1 is SGHAT, CDR2 FQDESV, per germline (reference sequence). Trimming at V came to 5 bases and at J to 1 base, leaving 6 bases not matched to a gene. As DNA, the CDR3 is TGTGCCAGCAGCCTACGGACAGGGGGTGGCACAGATACGCAGTATTTT. Protein product: CASSLRTGGGTDTQYF. Based on the CDR3 plus reference TRBV11-1 and TRBJ2-3, the full variable domain is EAEVAQSPRYKITEKSQAVAFWCDPISGHATLYWYRQILGQGPELLVQFQDESVVDDSQLPKDRFSAERLKGVDSTLKIQPAELGDSAMYLCASSLRTGGGTDTQYFGPGTRLTVL.

V is TRBV2 and J is TRBJ2-7, with TRBD2 as a possible D gene (6 bases). The CDR3 is made up of 15 amino acids. Germline assignment: CDR1 SNHLY and CDR2 FYNNEI. V lost 1 base, J lost 1 base, and 11 bases lay in between. The CDR3 nucleotides are TGTGCCAGCAGTGAAGGCCCTAGCGCTTCCTACGAGCAGTACTTC. Its translation: CASSEGPSASYEQYF. The whole variable domain, filled in from reference TRBV2 and TRBJ2-7, reads EPEVTQTPSHQVTQMGQEVILRCVPISNHLYFYWYRQILGQKVEFLVSFYNNEISEKSEIFDDQFSVERPDGSNFTLKIRSTKLEDSAMYFCASSEGPSASYEQYFGPGTRLTVT.

The gene calls are TRBV28 and TRBJ1-1; D might be TRBD1 (6 bases). V was trimmed by 7 bases and J by 1 base, leaving 16 bases between them. The CDR3 has 15 amino acids. Germline loops: CDR1 MDHEN, CDR2 SYDVKM. CDR3 amino acids: CASILGGAGNTEAFF. The CDR3 DNA follows: TGTGCCAGCATTCTGGGGGGCGCGGGGAACACTGAAGCTTTCTTT.

The chain is built from TRBV6-4 and TRBJ1-1; D is possibly TRBD1 (6 bases). Germline CDR1 is MRHNA and CDR2 is SNTAGT. Trimming took off 7 bases at V and 0 bases at J, with 18 bases between the two ends. This CDR3 is 16 amino acids long. CDR3 DNA: TGTGCCAGCAACAGGGATGCAGGGGCGATGAACACTGAAGCTTTCTTT. As protein: CASNRDAGAMNTEAFF.

The V call is TRBV4-3, the J call TRBJ2-5; weak D call: TRBD2 (5 bases). Germline values: CDR1 LGHNA, CDR2 YSLEER. Deletions cut 4 bases from V and 5 bases from J, with 14 bases between. This CDR3 contains 14 residues. The CDR3 DNA sequence: TGCGCCAGCAGCCGCGAATACGGGGTGGAGACCCAGTACTTC. Translated: CASSREYGVETQYF.

The chain links TRBV6-6 to TRBJ1-1; D not certain. The CDR3 contains 13 residues. From germline, CDR1 is MNHNY and CDR2 SVGAGI (reference sequence). Trimming took 2 bases from V and 6 from J, leaving 10 bases between them. The CDR3 reads CASSYDRRAEAFF. CDR3 nucleotides: TGTGCCAGCAGTTACGATAGGCGCGCTGAAGCTTTCTTT.

The chain recombines TRBV5-1 with TRBJ1-2; D remains unclear. V shed 4 bases and J shed 8 bases, with 18 bases lying between them. From germline, CDR1 is SGHRS and CDR2 YFSETQ. CDR3 length equals 14 residues. The CDR3 region has the DNA TGCGCCAGCAGCCCTGATGAGAGTTCTATAGGCTACACCTTC. The encoded protein is CASSPDESSIGYTF. Combining the CDR3 with reference TRBV5-1 and TRBJ1-2 gives the whole variable domain KAGVTQTPRYLIKTRGQQVTLSCSPISGHRSVSWYQQTPGQGLQFLFEYFSETQRNKGNFPGRFSGRQFSNSRSEMNVSTLELGDSALYLCASSPDESSIGYTFGSGTRLTVV.

The V call is TRBV4-2, the J call TRBJ2-5; tentatively, D is TRBD2 (6 bases). Per the germline V gene, CDR1 is LGHNA and CDR2 is YNFKEQ. V was clipped by 0 bases and J by 5 bases, with 16 bases between them. The CDR3 covers 16 residues. CDR3 sequence reads: CASSQEDGTAGETQYF. CDR3 coding DNA: TGTGCCAGCAGCCAAGAAGACGGGACCGCGGGGGAGACCCAGTACTTC.

The chain carries TRBV18 and TRBJ1-2, with a weak D call TRBD1 (5 bases). The V gene lost 0 bases and the J gene lost 8 bases, with 16 bases spanning the gap. This CDR3 comprises 15 residues. Germline V gives CDR1 KGHSH, CDR2 LQKENI. This chain's CDR3 is CASSPPGLGGSGYTF. The CDR3, as DNA: TGTGCCAGCTCACCACCGGGGCTCGGGGGGAGCGGCTACACCTTC.

This clone was observed a single time. The rearrangement uses TRBV6-6 and TRBJ1-2; 7 nucleotides align to TRBD1. CDR3 length: 13 amino acids. J was trimmed by 8 bases and V by 4 bases; bases with no gene match: 7. Germline assignment: CDR1 MNHNY and CDR2 SVGAGI (reference sequence). The CDR3: CASSLTGNEGYTF. CDR3 DNA: TGTGCCAGCAGTTTGACAGGGAACGAGGGCTACACCTTC.

CDR3 sequence (DNA): TGTGCCAGCTCACCTCAGCGGAGCTCCTACAATGAGCAGTTCTTC. Protein sequence: CASSPQRSSYNEQFF. The chain combines TRBV18 with TRBJ2-1, with TRBD2 as a possible D gene (5 bases). Looked up from germline, CDR1 is KGHSH and CDR2 is LQKENI. V lost 3 bases and J 0 bases, leaving 9 bases between the germline ends. CDR3 size: 15 residues.

The chain carries TRBV7-6 and TRBJ1-5, with 8 bases aligning to TRBD1. The germline CDR1 and CDR2 sequences are SGHVS and FNYEAQ. The CDR3 loop spans 15 amino acids. V dropped 5 bases and J dropped 1; count of bases not matched to a gene: 4. CDR3 bases: TGTGCCAGCAGCCTCGACAGGGGCAGCAATCAGCCCCAGCATTTT. This sequence encodes CASSLDRGSNQPQHF. Complete variable domain (other parts from reference TRBV7-6 and TRBJ1-5): GAGVSQSPRYKVTKRGQDVALRCDPISGHVSLYWYRQALGQGPEFLTYFNYEAQQDKSGLPNDRFSAERPEGSISTLTIQRTEQRDSAMYRCASSLDRGSNQPQHFGDGTRLSIL.

This chain links TRBV18 with TRBJ2-1, with 12 bases fitting TRBD2. The CDR3 covers 15 residues. J gave up 8 bases and V 8 bases, and 10 bases lay outside the gene matches. Per the germline V gene, CDR1 is KGHSH and CDR2 is LQKENI. The CDR3 sequence: CASETSSGGADEQFF. The CDR3 bases are TGTGCCAGCGAAACCTCTAGCGGGGGGGCGGATGAGCAGTTCTTC.

The chain is built from TRBV4-3 and TRBJ2-7, with a weak D call TRBD2 (5 bases). Trimming took 4 bases from V and 1 from J, leaving 11 bases between them. The length of the CDR3 is 14 residues. The germline CDR1 and CDR2 sequences are LGHNA and YSLEER. This CDR3 reads CASSPDWLSYEQYF. CDR3 coding DNA: TGCGCCAGCAGCCCGGACTGGCTATCCTACGAGCAGTACTTC.

The rearrangement links TRBV7-9 to TRBJ2-7, with TRBD1 as a possible D gene (5 bases). Trimming left V 5 bases short and J 2 bases short, with 7 bases between. Germline values: CDR1 SEHNR, CDR2 FQNEAQ (reference sequence). This CDR3 spans 12 amino acids. The CDR3: CASSPGTYEQYF. CDR3 DNA: TGTGCCAGCAGCCCAGGGACCTACGAGCAGTACTTC. The full variable domain, completed using reference TRBV7-9 and TRBJ2-7, is DTGVSQNPRHKITKRGQNVTFRCDPISEHNRLYWYRQTLGQGPEFLTYFQNEAQLEKSRLLSDRFSAERPKGSFSTLEIQRTEQGDSAMYLCASSPGTYEQYFGPGTRLTVT.

Regarding this clone: The junction shows a germline mismatch at one end, possibly a read error. The chain combines TRBV7-8 with TRBJ2-3, with D tentatively TRBD1 or TRBD2 (6 bases each). Germline CDR1 is SGHVS and CDR2 is FQNEAQ. This CDR3 is 15 amino acids long. CDR3 in DNA: TGTGCCAGCAGCCTAGCCTGGGGGGCCACAGATACGCAGTATTTT. Amino acids: CASSLAWGATDTQYF. The full variable domain, rest sourced from reference TRBV7-8 and TRBJ2-3, is GAGVSQSPRYKVAKRGQDVALRCDPISGHVSLFWYQQALGQGPEFLTYFQNEAQLDKSGLPSDRFFAERPEGSVSTLKIQRTQQEDSAVYLCASSLAWGATDTQYFGPGTRLTVL.

The gene calls are TRBV18 and TRBJ2-2; D gene ambiguous. The germline V gene encodes CDR1 KGHSH and CDR2 LQKENI. V was trimmed by 0 bases and J by 4 bases, leaving 3 bases between them. This CDR3 has 13 amino acids. The CDR3 bases are TGTGCCAGCTCACCACCGAGCACCGGGGAGCTGTTTTTT. Protein product: CASSPPSTGELFF.